The 4 T cell receptor beta chains presented below share a single source sample, sequenced in a study of T-cell reconstitution after alpha-beta-depleted transplantation in children. For TCRbeta, the library was prepared with unique molecular identifiers. TCRdb fed the PCR reads into MiXCR, producing one record per CDR3 protein. The sample consists of some 550,000 distinct CDR3 sequences, 20% to 25% of them appearing once. The starting material was PBMCs, mostly from graft donor cells, obtained 360 days after TCRalphabeta/CD19-depleted stem cell transplant. The receptors shown here come from a boy in the first two years of life who had a stem cell transplant for acute myeloid leukemia, so the T cells may come from the graft donor.

This clonotype was counted ten times or more. CDR3: CASSLVGGSDGYTF. The CDR3 nucleotides are TGTGCCAGCAGCTTAGTTGGGGGCTCGGATGGCTACACCTTC. V gene TRBV7-9 combines with J gene TRBJ1-2; maybe TRBD1 (6 bases). The V end lost 1 base, the J end lost 6 bases, and 12 bases lay between the germline ends. Germline V gives CDR1 SEHNR, CDR2 FQNEAQ (reference sequence). This CDR3 has 14 residues.

Regarding this clonotype: A much larger clone lies a single base off, so this may be a read error. The J gene is TRBJ2-7, the V gene TRBV10-3; D may be TRBD2 (5 bases). The germline V gene encodes CDR1 ENHRY and CDR2 SYGVKD. The CDR3 totals 13 residues. The V end lost 3 bases, the J end lost 6 bases, and 12 bases lay between the germline ends. The CDR3 region has the DNA TGTGCCATCAGTGAATACGAGGGAGTCGAGCAGTACTTC. Its protein is CAISEYEGVEQYF.

The rearrangement links TRBV6-1 to TRBJ1-1; a possible D gene is TRBD1 (5 bases). The CDR3 has 13 amino acids. The ends were cut back, 4 bases at V and 7 bases at J, with 13 bases in the middle. The germline V gene has CDR1 MNHNS and CDR2 SASEGT. CDR3 nucleotide sequence: TGTGCCAGCAGTGTCGGCAGGGAACTTGAAGCTTTCTTT. Its translation: CASSVGRELEAFF.

CDR3 protein: CASSQDYGRGHITDTQYF. For the CDR3, the DNA is TGCGCCAGCAGCCAAGATTATGGGCGGGGACACATCACAGATACGCAGTATTTT. The chain employs TRBV4-3 and TRBJ2-3; perhaps D is TRBD1 or TRBD2 (6 bases each). The germline V gene encodes CDR1 LGHNA and CDR2 YSLEER. Trimming pared 0 bases from V and 2 bases from J, leaving 18 bases between. This CDR3 has 18 residues.